These 28 T cell receptor beta chains were sequenced from one sample in a study of memory CD4+ T cells and cytomegalovirus serostatus (dated by TCRdb to between 2018 and 2020). Preparation of the library involved the immunoSEQ multiplex PCR assay. TCRdb took over this immuneACCESS table, retaining in-frame rearrangements with V and J assigned. Such tables are incomplete; in checked studies, under half of the missing clones stem from an unresolved V gene, and the remainder is unexplained. The sample profile shows some 52,000 clones; 70% to 80% of them were found once. The ten largest make up roughly 1.7% of the sample. A FACSAria II was used to sort memory CD4+ T cells, defined as single viable CD3+CD4+CD8-CD45RO+ cells. The source material was memory CD4+ T cells from blood. These receptors were obtained from an adult in good health and CMV-seronegative.

This chain joins TRBV11-2 and TRBJ2-1; tentatively, D is TRBD1 (5 bases). Germline loops: CDR1 SGHAT, CDR2 FQNNGV. The CDR3 is 12 residues long. V was clipped by 4 bases and J by 4 bases, with 5 bases between them. CDR3 region: CASSSGYNEQFF. The CDR3 DNA sequence: TGTGCCAGCAGCTCAGGGTACAATGAGCAGTTCTTC.

This clone was counted a few times. The J gene is TRBJ1-2, the V gene TRBV29-1; a weak D match, TRBD1 (6 bases). Germline CDR1 is SQVTM and CDR2 is ANQGSEA. The CDR3 extends over 13 amino acids. With 0 bases removed from V and 8 bases from J, the gap between germline ends came to 13 bases. CDR3 nucleotides: TGCAGCGTTGAAGATCGCGACAGGATAGGCTACACCTTC. This sequence encodes CSVEDRDRIGYTF.

The chain couples TRBV11-2 to TRBJ1-2; 10 bases map to TRBD1. The CDR3 runs 14 residues. Unmatched junction bases numbered 4, after V lost 1 base and J lost 8 bases. The V gene's germline CDR1 is SGHAT and CDR2 FQNNGV. The chain's CDR3 is CASSLAGTGDGYTF. Written as DNA, the CDR3 is TGTGCCAGCAGCTTAGCAGGGACAGGGGACGGCTACACCTTC.

V is TRBV10-3 and J is TRBJ2-3; 8 bases line up with TRBD2. V lost 2 bases to trimming and J lost 4 bases; unmatched junction nucleotides: 2. The CDR3 totals 14 residues. Per the germline V gene, CDR1 is ENHRY and CDR2 is SYGVKD. CDR3 sequence: CAISEGGRSDTQYF. The CDR3 DNA follows: TGTGCCATCAGTGAGGGCGGGAGGTCAGATACGCAGTATTTT.

The chain has TRBV27 and TRBJ2-1; D may match TRBD1 or TRBD2 (5 bases each). The CDR3 is 15 residues long. Per the germline V gene, CDR1 is MNHEY and CDR2 is SMNVEV (reference sequence). V was trimmed by 3 bases and J by 7 bases, leaving 16 bases between them. This CDR3 is CASSFSPGPGNEQFF. DNA of the CDR3: TGTGCCAGCAGTTTCTCTCCGGGACCCGGGAATGAGCAGTTCTTC.

This clone was counted a few times. The J gene is TRBJ2-7, the V gene TRBV9, with D perhaps TRBD2 (5 bases). This CDR3 has 15 amino acids. Trimming took off 1 base at V and 2 bases at J, with 13 bases between the two ends. Germline V gives CDR1 SGDLS, CDR2 YYNGEE. CDR3 protein: CASSVSPLAAYEQYF. In DNA form, the CDR3 reads TGTGCCAGCAGCGTATCTCCGCTAGCCGCCTACGAGCAGTACTTC.

The DNA of the CDR3 is TGTGCCAGCAGTTTATGGGGGACAGGCATAGTCTACGAGCAGTACTTC. Protein: CASSLWGTGIVYEQYF. The V call is TRBV28, the J call TRBJ2-7, with 8 bases matching TRBD1. The CDR3 extends over 16 amino acids. V trimming: 0 bases; J trimming: 3 bases; junction bases outside the gene matches: 7. Germline CDR1 MDHEN, CDR2 SYDVKM.

J is TRBJ2-5 and V is TRBV11-2; D is unclear. The V gene lost 2 bases and the J gene lost 5 bases, with 15 bases spanning the gap. CDR1 and CDR2 (germline): SGHAT, FQNNGV. This CDR3 has 15 amino acids. DNA of the CDR3: TGTGCCAGCAGCTTATCGTTTCGAGGTCGGGAGACCCAGTACTTC. Translated: CASSLSFRGRETQYF.

This chain links TRBV6-5 with TRBJ2-1; D unclear. Germline V gene lookup returns CDR1 MNHEY and CDR2 SVGAGI. The CDR3 sequence is 11 residues long. The V and J ends lost 7 bases and 4 bases respectively, with 5 bases between them. The CDR3 sequence is CASTMYNEQFF. The CDR3 bases are TGTGCCAGCACAATGTACAATGAGCAGTTCTTC.

This clone was recorded only once. The V call is TRBV7-2, the J call TRBJ2-5, with a tentative D call TRBD2 (5 bases). Germline CDR1 is SGHTA and CDR2 is FQGNSA. V lost 7 bases and J lost 0, with 18 bases in between. CDR3 length: 16 amino acids. The CDR3 coding sequence is TGTGCCAGCACCCCCCCCGGTAGCGCCTACCAAGAGACCCAGTACTTC. Its protein product is CASTPPGSAYQETQYF.

V gene TRBV14 combines with J gene TRBJ2-3, with TRBD2 as a possible D gene (6 bases). The V gene's germline CDR1 is SGHDN and CDR2 FVKESK. The germline V and J ends were trimmed by 0 bases and 8 bases, with 9 bases remaining between them. This CDR3 spans 13 amino acids. CDR3 protein: CASSQEIGGTQYF. CDR3 DNA sequence: TGTGCCAGCAGCCAAGAAATCGGGGGTACGCAGTATTTT.

The chain employs TRBV29-1 and TRBJ2-3; TRBD2 matches 10 bases. The CDR3 spans 13 residues. Germline values: CDR1 SQVTM, CDR2 ANQGSEA. J lost 7 bases, V lost 2 bases, and 3 bases had no gene match. This CDR3 is CSVEQRGGHTQYF. The CDR3 DNA reads TGCAGCGTTGAACAGCGGGGGGGCCATACGCAGTATTTT.

This clone was observed a single time. The chain links TRBV7-2 to TRBJ1-2; perhaps TRBD1 as D (5 bases). The germline gives CDR1 SGHTA, CDR2 FQGNSA. Trimming pared 4 bases from V and 9 bases from J, leaving 21 bases between. CDR3 size: 15 residues. For the CDR3, the DNA is TGTGCCAGCAGCTCTGGGACCGGGGCTCAGACTCGCTACACCTTC. Translating it yields CASSSGTGAQTRYTF.

This sequence joins TRBV4-3 and TRBJ1-1, with D possibly TRBD1 on 6 matching bases. V was clipped by 0 bases and J by 4 bases, with 9 bases between them. The CDR3 length is 14 residues. The germline V gene has CDR1 LGHNA and CDR2 YSLEER. CDR3 sequence reads: CASSQDNRATEAFF. The CDR3 DNA reads as TGCGCCAGCAGCCAAGATAACAGGGCCACTGAAGCTTTCTTT.

V usage is TRBV28 and J usage is TRBJ2-7; TRBD1 agrees at 7 bases. Germline V gene sequence: CDR1 MDHEN, CDR2 SYDVKM. The CDR3 has 16 amino acids. V lost 6 bases and J lost 1; bases outside the gene matches: 12. CDR3 sequence reads: CASRRSPGQPSYEQYF. CDR3 nucleotides: TGTGCCAGCAGGCGCAGTCCGGGACAGCCTTCCTACGAGCAGTACTTC.

As to this clone: At one of its ends the junction is not consistent with the germline gene, which may arise from a read error. The genes are TRBV28 and TRBJ1-1; TRBD1 matches 7 bases. The germline V gene has CDR1 MDHEN and CDR2 SYDVKM. The CDR3 extends over 11 amino acids. Written as DNA, the CDR3 is TGTGCCAGCACTTTACAGGGGAGGGCTTTCTTT. Encoded protein: CASTLQGRAFF.

Concerning this clone itself: One end of the junction fails to match germline, which may point to a read error. The V call is TRBV28, the J call TRBJ2-7; D ambiguous. The CDR3 length is 13 residues. CDR1 is MDHEN, CDR2 SYDVKM, per germline. Here the CDR3 DNA reads TGTGCCAGCACGACCTACAAAAACGAAATCCACATTTTC. It specifies CASTTYKNEIHIF.

The rearrangement uses TRBV11-2 and TRBJ2-3; 16 bases are a match to TRBD2. The CDR3 totals 16 residues. Germline-derived CDR1 and CDR2 are SGHAT and FQNNGV. Trimming cost V 5 bases and J 8 bases; bases outside gene matches: 7. For the CDR3, the DNA is TGTGCCAGCAGCACGGGACTAGCGGGAGGGGGGGGTACGCAGTATTTT. It encodes CASSTGLAGGGGTQYF.

The chain uses TRBV2 and TRBJ2-3; D gene uncertain. The CDR3 length is 15 residues. Germline V gene lookup returns CDR1 SNHLY and CDR2 FYNNEI. The V gene lost 3 bases and the J gene lost 6 bases, with 16 bases spanning the gap. CDR3 loop: CASSDEVAAPDTQYF. CDR3 sequence (DNA): TGTGCCAGCAGTGATGAGGTGGCTGCCCCCGATACGCAGTATTTT.

This clone has only a few counts. As DNA, the CDR3 is TGTGCCAGCAGCCCGCGGACTAGCGGGGGGGCCAACAATGAGCAGTTCTTC. Residues: CASSPRTSGGANNEQFF. The chain joins TRBV7-2 to TRBJ2-1, with 15 nucleotides matching TRBD2. The junction had 7 bases not matched to a gene; V was cut back by 5 bases and J by 5 bases. The CDR3 runs to 17 residues. Germline V gene lookup returns CDR1 SGHTA and CDR2 FQGNSA.

This clone occurred a few times. The rearrangement joins TRBV7-6 to TRBJ1-2; 7 positions agree with TRBD1. The CDR3 sequence is 15 residues long. Germline CDR1 is SGHVS and CDR2 is FNYEAQ. Unmatched junction bases numbered 12, after V lost 5 bases and J lost 6 bases. The CDR3 DNA reads as TGTGCCAGCAGCCCCCGATCAGGGACAGTCCATGGCTACACCTTC. Translation: CASSPRSGTVHGYTF.

The genes are TRBV29-1 and TRBJ1-2; TRBD1 might be the D (6 bases). The germline CDR1 and CDR2 sequences are SQVTM and ANQGSEA. V lost 4 bases and J lost 4, with 19 bases in between. The CDR3 totals 15 residues. The CDR3 DNA follows: TGCAGCGTTGGAACTGCAGGGGCTGTTTTCTATGGCTACACCTTC. Amino acids: CSVGTAGAVFYGYTF.

The chain combines TRBV7-2 with TRBJ2-3; TRBD1 matches 8 bases. Per the germline V gene, CDR1 is SGHTA and CDR2 is FQGNSA. The CDR3 length is 15 residues. The V segment lost 5 bases and the J segment 4 bases; nucleotides outside the gene matches: 8. The CDR3 coding sequence is TGTGCCAGCAGCAGCCGGACAGGGACTTCAGATACGCAGTATTTT. This codes for CASSSRTGTSDTQYF. Full variable domain (remainder filled in from reference TRBV7-2 and TRBJ2-3): GAGVSQSPSNKVTEKGKDVELRCDPISGHTALYWYRQSLGQGLEFLIYFQGNSAPDKSGLPSDRFSAERTGGSVSTLTIQRTQQEDSAVYLCASSSRTGTSDTQYFGPGTRLTVL.

The chain combines TRBV5-1 with TRBJ2-5; D gene ambiguous. Between the trimmed V and J ends, which lost 0 bases and 1 base, there was a span of 7 bases. The CDR3 extends over 14 amino acids. CDR1 is SGHRS and CDR2 is YFSETQ in the germline V gene. CDR3 nucleotide sequence: TGCGCCAGCAGCTTGGCGGCGCCCCAAGAGACCCAGTACTTC. This encodes CASSLAAPQETQYF. Together with reference TRBV5-1 and TRBJ2-5, the CDR3 gives the full variable domain: KAGVTQTPRYLIKTRGQQVTLSCSPISGHRSVSWYQQTPGQGLQFLFEYFSETQRNKGNFPGRFSGRQFSNSRSEMNVSTLELGDSALYLCASSLAAPQETQYFGPGTRLLVL.

The chain is built from TRBV30 and TRBJ1-3; weak D call: TRBD1 (5 bases). This CDR3 contains 16 residues. Germline V gene lookup returns CDR1 GTSNPN and CDR2 SVGIG (reference sequence). Trimming removed 0 bases from V and 0 bases from J, with 12 bases in between. The CDR3 sequence: CAWSVLGRASGNTIYF. The CDR3 nucleotides read TGTGCCTGGAGTGTACTCGGCAGGGCCTCTGGAAACACCATATATTTT.

The chain carries TRBV18 and TRBJ2-1; the D gene could be TRBD1 or TRBD2 (5 bases each). Trimming removed 3 bases at V and 8 bases at J, with 17 bases between. The germline V gene encodes CDR1 KGHSH and CDR2 LQKENI. CDR3 length equals 15 residues. Here the CDR3 reads CASSPGGWDGHEQFF. In nucleotides, the CDR3 is TGTGCCAGCTCACCTGGCGGATGGGACGGTCATGAGCAGTTCTTC.

The gene calls are TRBV9 and TRBJ2-6; TRBD2 might be the D (6 bases). Deletions cut 4 bases from V and 0 bases from J, with 11 bases between. The length of the CDR3 is 16 residues. CDR1 SGDLS and CDR2 YYNGEE come from the germline V gene. The CDR3 nucleotides are TGTGCCAGCAGCCCGCGGGACGTCTCTGGGGCCAACGTCCTGACTTTC. Encoded protein: CASSPRDVSGANVLTF.

V is TRBV19 and J is TRBJ1-4, with TRBD1 matching over 8 bases. V trimming: 7 bases; J trimming: 8 bases; junction bases outside the gene matches: 9. Germline CDR1 and CDR2: LNHDA and SQIVND (reference sequence). The CDR3 is 14 amino acids. The CDR3 DNA reads TGTGCCAGTATTTCTCAGGGGGCCGGGGAAAAACTGTTTTTT. Translated: CASISQGAGEKLFF.